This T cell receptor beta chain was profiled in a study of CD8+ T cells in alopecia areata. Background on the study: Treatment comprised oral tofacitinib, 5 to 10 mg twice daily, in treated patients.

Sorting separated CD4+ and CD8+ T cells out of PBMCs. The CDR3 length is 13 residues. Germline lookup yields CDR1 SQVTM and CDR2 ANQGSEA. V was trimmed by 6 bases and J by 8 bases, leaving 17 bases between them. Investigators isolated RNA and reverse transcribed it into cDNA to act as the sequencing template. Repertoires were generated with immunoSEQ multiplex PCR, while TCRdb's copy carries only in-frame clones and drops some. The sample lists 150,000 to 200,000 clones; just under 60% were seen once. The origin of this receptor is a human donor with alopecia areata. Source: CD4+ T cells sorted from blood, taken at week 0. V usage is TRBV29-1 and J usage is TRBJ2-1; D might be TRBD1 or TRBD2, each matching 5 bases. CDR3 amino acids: CSVGPLALHEQFF. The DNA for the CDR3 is TGCAGCGTGGGACCCCTAGCTCTGCATGAGCAGTTCTTC.